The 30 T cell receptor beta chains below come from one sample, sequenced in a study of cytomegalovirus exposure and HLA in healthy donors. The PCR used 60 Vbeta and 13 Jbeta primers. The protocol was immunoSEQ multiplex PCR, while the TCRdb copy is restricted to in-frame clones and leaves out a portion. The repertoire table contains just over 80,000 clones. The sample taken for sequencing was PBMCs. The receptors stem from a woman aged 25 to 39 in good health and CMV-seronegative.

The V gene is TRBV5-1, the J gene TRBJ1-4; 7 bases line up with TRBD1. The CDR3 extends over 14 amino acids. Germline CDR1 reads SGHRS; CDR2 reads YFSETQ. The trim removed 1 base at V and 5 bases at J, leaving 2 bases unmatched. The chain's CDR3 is CASSLTGENEKLFF. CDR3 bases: TGCGCCAGCAGCTTGACAGGGGAGAATGAAAAACTGTTTTTT.

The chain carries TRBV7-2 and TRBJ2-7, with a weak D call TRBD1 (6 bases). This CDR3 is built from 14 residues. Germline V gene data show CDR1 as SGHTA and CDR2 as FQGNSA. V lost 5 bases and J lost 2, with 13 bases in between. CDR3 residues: CASSHTTGAYEQYF. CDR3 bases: TGTGCCAGCAGCCACACGACAGGAGCCTACGAGCAGTACTTC.

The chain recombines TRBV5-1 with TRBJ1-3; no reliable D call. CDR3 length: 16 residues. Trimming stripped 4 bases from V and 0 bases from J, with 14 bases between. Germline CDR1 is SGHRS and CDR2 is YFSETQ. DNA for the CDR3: TGCGCCAGCAGCGAGGAGGGCAGCCGCTCTGGAAACACCATATATTTT. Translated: CASSEEGSRSGNTIYF.

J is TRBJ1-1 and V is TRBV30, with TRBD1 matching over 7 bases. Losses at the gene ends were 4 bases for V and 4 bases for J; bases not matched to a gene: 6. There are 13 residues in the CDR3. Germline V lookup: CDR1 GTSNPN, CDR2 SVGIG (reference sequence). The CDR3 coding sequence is TGTGCCTGGATCCAGGGGACAGTCACTGAAGCTTTCTTT. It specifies CAWIQGTVTEAFF.

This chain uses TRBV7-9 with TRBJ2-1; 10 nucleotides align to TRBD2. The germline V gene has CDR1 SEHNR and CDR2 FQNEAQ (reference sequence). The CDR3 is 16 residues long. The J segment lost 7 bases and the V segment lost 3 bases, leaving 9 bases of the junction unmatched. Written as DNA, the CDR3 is TGTGCCAGCAGCTTTGGGTTAGCGGGAGGTGGGAATGAGCAGTTCTTC. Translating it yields CASSFGLAGGGNEQFF.

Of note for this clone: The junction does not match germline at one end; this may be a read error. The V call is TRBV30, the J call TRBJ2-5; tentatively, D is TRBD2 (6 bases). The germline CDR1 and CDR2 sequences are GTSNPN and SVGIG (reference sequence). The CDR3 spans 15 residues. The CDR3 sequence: CAGSALRGRRETQYF. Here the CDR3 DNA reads TGTGCCGGGAGCGCCCTTCGTGGGAGGCGGGAGACCCAGTACTTC.

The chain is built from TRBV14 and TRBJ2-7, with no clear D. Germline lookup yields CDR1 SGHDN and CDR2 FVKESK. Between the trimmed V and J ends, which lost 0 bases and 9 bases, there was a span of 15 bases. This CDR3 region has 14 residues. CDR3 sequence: CASSQDVLVRTQYF. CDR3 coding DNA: TGTGCCAGCAGCCAAGATGTCCTAGTCAGAACGCAGTACTTC.

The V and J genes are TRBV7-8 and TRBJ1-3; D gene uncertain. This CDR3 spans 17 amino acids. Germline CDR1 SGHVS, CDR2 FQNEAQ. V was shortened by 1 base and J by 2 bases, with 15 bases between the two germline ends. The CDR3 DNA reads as TGTGCCAGCAGCTTAGTCGGGGAGGGATACGCTGGAAACACCATATATTTT. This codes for CASSLVGEGYAGNTIYF.

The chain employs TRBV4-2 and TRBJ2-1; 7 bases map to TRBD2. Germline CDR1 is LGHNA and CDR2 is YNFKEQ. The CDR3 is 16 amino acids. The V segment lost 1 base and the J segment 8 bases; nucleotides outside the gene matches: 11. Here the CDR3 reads CASSQGPSGPEDEQFF. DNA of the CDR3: TGTGCCAGCAGCCAAGGTCCTAGCGGTCCTGAGGATGAGCAGTTCTTC.

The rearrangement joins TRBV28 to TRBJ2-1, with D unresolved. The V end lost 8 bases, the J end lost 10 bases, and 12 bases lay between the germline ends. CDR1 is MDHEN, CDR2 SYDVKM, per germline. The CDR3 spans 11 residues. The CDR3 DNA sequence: TGTGCCAGCCGCCAGGTTAACGAGCAGTTCTTC. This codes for CASRQVNEQFF.

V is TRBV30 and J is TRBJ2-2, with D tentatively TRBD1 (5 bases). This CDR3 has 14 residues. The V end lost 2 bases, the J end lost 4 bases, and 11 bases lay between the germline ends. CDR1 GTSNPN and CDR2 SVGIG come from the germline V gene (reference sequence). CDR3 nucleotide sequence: TGTGCCTGGAGTCAGGGATCTGCCACCGGGGAGCTGTTTTTT. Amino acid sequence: CAWSQGSATGELFF.

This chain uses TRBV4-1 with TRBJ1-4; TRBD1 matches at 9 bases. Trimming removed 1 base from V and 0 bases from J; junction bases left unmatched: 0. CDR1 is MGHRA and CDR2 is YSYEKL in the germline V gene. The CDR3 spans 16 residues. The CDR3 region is CASSQGDRATNEKLFF. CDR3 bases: TGCGCCAGCAGCCAAGGGGACAGGGCAACTAATGAAAAACTGTTTTTT.

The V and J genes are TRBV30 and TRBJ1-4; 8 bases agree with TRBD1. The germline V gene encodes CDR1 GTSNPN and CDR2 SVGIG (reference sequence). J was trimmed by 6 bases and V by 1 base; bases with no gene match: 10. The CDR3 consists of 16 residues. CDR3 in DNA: TGTGCCTGGAGTGGAGGTACAGGGGGAGGAGATGAAAAACTGTTTTTT. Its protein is CAWSGGTGGGDEKLFF.

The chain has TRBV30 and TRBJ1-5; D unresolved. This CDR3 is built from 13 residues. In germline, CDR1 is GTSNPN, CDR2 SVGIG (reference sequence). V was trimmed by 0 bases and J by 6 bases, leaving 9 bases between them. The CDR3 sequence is CAWSVEEGQPQHF. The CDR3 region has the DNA TGTGCCTGGAGTGTAGAAGAGGGTCAGCCCCAGCATTTT.

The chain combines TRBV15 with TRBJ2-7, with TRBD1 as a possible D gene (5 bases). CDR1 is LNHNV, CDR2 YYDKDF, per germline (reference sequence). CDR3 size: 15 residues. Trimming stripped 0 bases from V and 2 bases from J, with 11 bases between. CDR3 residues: CATSRETGHAYEQYF. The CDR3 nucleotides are TGTGCCACCAGCAGAGAAACAGGACACGCCTACGAGCAGTACTTC.

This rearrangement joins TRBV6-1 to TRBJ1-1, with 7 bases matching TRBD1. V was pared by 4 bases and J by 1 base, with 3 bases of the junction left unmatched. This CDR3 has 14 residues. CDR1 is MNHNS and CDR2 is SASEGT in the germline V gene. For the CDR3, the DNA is TGTGCCAGCAGTGCGGGACAGAGGAACACTGAAGCTTTCTTT. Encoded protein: CASSAGQRNTEAFF.

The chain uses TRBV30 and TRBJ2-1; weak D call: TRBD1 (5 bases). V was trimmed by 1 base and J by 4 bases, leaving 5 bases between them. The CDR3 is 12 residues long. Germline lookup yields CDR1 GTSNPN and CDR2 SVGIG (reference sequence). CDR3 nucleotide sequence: TGTGCCTGGAGTGAGGGGTACAATGAGCAGTTCTTC. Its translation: CAWSEGYNEQFF.

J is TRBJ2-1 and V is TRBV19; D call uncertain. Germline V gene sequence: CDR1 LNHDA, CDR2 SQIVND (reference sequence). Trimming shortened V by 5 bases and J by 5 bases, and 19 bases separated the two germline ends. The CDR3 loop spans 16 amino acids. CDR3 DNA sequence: TGTGCCAGTAGTGGTGGCTACGGGTTGGCGCACAATGAGCAGTTCTTC. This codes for CASSGGYGLAHNEQFF.

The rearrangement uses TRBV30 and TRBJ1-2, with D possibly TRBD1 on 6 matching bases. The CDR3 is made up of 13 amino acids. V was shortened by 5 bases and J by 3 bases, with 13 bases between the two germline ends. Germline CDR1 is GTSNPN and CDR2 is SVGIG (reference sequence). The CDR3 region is CAWRRGLDYGYTF. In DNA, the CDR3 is TGTGCCTGGCGCAGGGGCTTAGACTATGGCTACACCTTC.

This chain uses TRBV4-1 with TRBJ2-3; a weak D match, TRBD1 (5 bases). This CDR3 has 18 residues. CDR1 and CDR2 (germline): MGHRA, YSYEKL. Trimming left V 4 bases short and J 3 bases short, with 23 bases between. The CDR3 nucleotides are TGCGCCAGCAGCCCCCGACACGAGCCAGGGATGGGGACAGATACGCAGTATTTT. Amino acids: CASSPRHEPGMGTDTQYF.

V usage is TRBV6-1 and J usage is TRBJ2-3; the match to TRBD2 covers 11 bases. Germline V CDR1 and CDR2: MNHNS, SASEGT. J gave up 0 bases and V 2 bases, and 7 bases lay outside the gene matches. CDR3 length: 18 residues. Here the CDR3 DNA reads TGTGCCAGCAGTGAACCGACCCTAGCGGGAGGCAGCACAGATACGCAGTATTTT. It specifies CASSEPTLAGGSTDTQYF.

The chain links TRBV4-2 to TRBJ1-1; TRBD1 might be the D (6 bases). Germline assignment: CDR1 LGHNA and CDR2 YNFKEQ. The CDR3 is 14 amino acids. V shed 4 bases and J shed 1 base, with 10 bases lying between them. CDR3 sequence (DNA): TGTGCCAGCAGCCTGTTGGGGGCGAACACTGAAGCTTTCTTT. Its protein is CASSLLGANTEAFF.

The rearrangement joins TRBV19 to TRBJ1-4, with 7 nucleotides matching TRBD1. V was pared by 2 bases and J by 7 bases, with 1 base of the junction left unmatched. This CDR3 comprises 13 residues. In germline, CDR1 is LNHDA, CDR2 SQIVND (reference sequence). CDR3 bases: TGTGCCAGTAGTATATACAGGGGTGAAAAACTGTTTTTT. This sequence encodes CASSIYRGEKLFF.

For the CDR3, the DNA is TGCGCCAGCAGCCAAGACCAGAGGGTGCTCTATGGCTACACCTTC. Its protein is CASSQDQRVLYGYTF. The rearrangement joins TRBV4-1 to TRBJ1-2; D call uncertain. CDR3 size: 15 residues. Germline V lookup: CDR1 MGHRA, CDR2 YSYEKL. V was clipped by 0 bases and J by 4 bases, with 12 bases between them.

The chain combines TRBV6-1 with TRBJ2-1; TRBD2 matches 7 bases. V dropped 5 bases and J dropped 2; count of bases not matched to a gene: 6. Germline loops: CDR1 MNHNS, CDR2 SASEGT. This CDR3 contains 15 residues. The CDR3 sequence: CASSRVGTTYNEQFF. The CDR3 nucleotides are TGTGCCAGCAGTAGGGTTGGGACTACCTACAATGAGCAGTTCTTC.

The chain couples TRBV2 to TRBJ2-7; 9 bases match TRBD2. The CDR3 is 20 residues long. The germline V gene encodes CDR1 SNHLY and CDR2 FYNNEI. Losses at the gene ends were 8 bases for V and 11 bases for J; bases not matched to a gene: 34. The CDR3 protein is CASDIPGDSKDNLAGLIEYF. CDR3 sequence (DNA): TGTGCCAGCGATATCCCCGGAGATTCCAAAGATAATCTAGCGGGGTTGATAGAGTACTTC.

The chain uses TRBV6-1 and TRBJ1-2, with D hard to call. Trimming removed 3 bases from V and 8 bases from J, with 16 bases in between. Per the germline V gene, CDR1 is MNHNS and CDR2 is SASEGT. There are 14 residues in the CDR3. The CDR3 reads CASSEGTPMRGYTF. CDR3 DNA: TGTGCCAGCAGTGAGGGCACCCCAATGCGCGGCTACACCTTC.

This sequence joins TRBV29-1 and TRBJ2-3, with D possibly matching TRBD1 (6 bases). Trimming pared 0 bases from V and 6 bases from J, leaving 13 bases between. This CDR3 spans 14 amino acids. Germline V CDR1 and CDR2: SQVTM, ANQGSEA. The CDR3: CSVEDHRQGDTQYF. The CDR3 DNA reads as TGCAGCGTTGAAGATCACCGTCAGGGGGATACGCAGTATTTT.

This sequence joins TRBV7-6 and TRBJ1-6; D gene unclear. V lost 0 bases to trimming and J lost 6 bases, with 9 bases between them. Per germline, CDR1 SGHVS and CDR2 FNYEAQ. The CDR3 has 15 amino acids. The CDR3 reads CASSLARGVNSPLHF. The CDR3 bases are TGTGCCAGCAGCTTAGCGCGCGGGGTTAATTCACCCCTCCACTTT.

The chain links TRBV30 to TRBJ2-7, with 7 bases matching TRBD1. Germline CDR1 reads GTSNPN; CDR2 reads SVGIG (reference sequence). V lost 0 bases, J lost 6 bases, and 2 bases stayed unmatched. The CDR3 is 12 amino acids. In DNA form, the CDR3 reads TGTGCCTGGAGTGTACAGGGGCGCGAGCAGTACTTC. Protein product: CAWSVQGREQYF.